The 22 T cell receptor beta chains below come from one sample, sequenced in a study of control samples from healthy donors and cancer patients. The data were produced by immunoSEQ multiplex PCR, yet TCRdb's version contains in-frame clones alone and is incomplete. The sample lists approximately 130,000 clones, approximately 89% occurring once. Sample: blood. The source is a man aged 55 to 70 in good health.

Turning to this clone: Other nucleotide sequences in the sample specify the same CDR3. CDR3 region: CASSQVRGRTEAFF. As DNA, the CDR3 is TGTGCCAGCAGCCAAGTAAGGGGCCGAACTGAAGCTTTCTTT. The rearrangement links TRBV3-1 (or the pseudogene TRBV3-2) to TRBJ1-1, with TRBD1 as a possible D gene (5 bases). V lost 1 base and J 5 bases, leaving 11 bases between the germline ends. This CDR3 is built from 14 residues. Germline CDR1 is LGHDT and CDR2 is YNNKEL (reference sequence).

The V and J genes are TRBV19 and TRBJ1-5, with D possibly matching TRBD1 (6 bases). CDR3 length: 15 residues. Trimming left V 8 bases short and J 2 bases short, with 16 bases between. The germline V gene has CDR1 LNHDA and CDR2 SQIVND (reference sequence). CDR3 coding DNA: TGTGCCAGTCGGTCGTGGGGGGCGCGCAATCAGCCCCAGCATTTT. Its translation is CASRSWGARNQPQHF.

The chain carries TRBV7-9 and TRBJ2-7; 8 bases agree with TRBD1. CDR1 is SEHNR and CDR2 is FQNEAQ in the germline V gene (reference sequence). The junction had 7 bases not matched to a gene; V was cut back by 3 bases and J by 3 bases. This CDR3 has 15 residues. This CDR3 is CASSLTGATNYEQYF. CDR3 coding DNA: TGTGCCAGCAGCTTGACAGGGGCAACCAACTACGAGCAGTACTTC.

The chain joins TRBV3-1 (or the pseudogene TRBV3-2) to TRBJ2-7; possibly TRBD2 for D (6 bases). V lost 4 bases and J 0 bases, leaving 13 bases between the germline ends. Germline assignment: CDR1 LGHDT and CDR2 YNNKEL (reference sequence). This CDR3 region has 15 residues. The CDR3 loop reads CASSLGSGSSYEQYF. The DNA for the CDR3 is TGTGCCAGCAGCCTCGGGAGTGGAAGCTCCTACGAGCAGTACTTC.

The rearrangement links TRBV30 to TRBJ1-4; 9 bases match TRBD1. V lost 1 base, J lost 7 bases, and 22 bases stayed unmatched. CDR1 and CDR2 from the germline V gene are GTSNPN and SVGIG (reference sequence). The CDR3 spans 20 residues. As DNA, the CDR3 is TGTGCCTGGAGTGGGAAAGATTATAGGGACAGGGAGAAGGATTGTGAAAAACTGTTTTTT. Residues: CAWSGKDYRDREKDCEKLFF.

The chain uses TRBV6-5 and TRBJ1-5; D not certain. The germline V gene has CDR1 MNHEY and CDR2 SVGAGI. This CDR3 contains 14 residues. V was shortened by 1 base and J by 2 bases, with 6 bases between the two germline ends. The CDR3 DNA is TGTGCCAGCAGTTACTTCGAGCGCAATCAGCCCCAGCATTTT. It encodes CASSYFERNQPQHF.

V usage is TRBV4-3 and J usage is TRBJ1-4, with a weak D call TRBD1 (6 bases). Germline V gene data show CDR1 as LGHNA and CDR2 as YSLEER. The V end was cut by 4 bases, the J end by 8 bases, with 8 bases between. This CDR3 has 12 amino acids. The CDR3 loop is CASSPQGEKLFF. In DNA, the CDR3 is TGCGCCAGCAGCCCCCAGGGGGAAAAACTGTTTTTT.

The chain has TRBV6-5 and TRBJ1-2; D might be TRBD1 (5 bases). Germline-derived CDR1 and CDR2 are MNHEY and SVGAGI. The CDR3 sequence is 15 residues long. V was clipped by 6 bases and J by 7 bases, with 21 bases between them. The chain's CDR3 is CASSRDRESFSGYTF. The CDR3 DNA reads TGTGCCAGCAGCCGCGACAGAGAATCGTTCTCTGGCTACACCTTC.

The rearrangement links TRBV4-3 to TRBJ2-1, with TRBD1 matching over 9 bases. This CDR3 contains 16 residues. Trimming at V came to 4 bases and at J to 7 bases, leaving 11 bases not matched to a gene. From germline, CDR1 is LGHNA and CDR2 YSLEER. The DNA of the CDR3 is TGCGCCAGCAGCCCGGAAACCGGGACAGGGAGGAATGAGCAGTTCTTC. Amino acids: CASSPETGTGRNEQFF.

The CDR3 loop is CASRLWTIGGKLFF. The CDR3 DNA is TGTGCCAGCAGGCTTTGGACCATCGGCGGAAAACTGTTTTTT. The chain carries TRBV28 and TRBJ1-4, with D uncertain. Trimming pared 6 bases from V and 10 bases from J, leaving 18 bases between. The CDR3 spans 14 residues. Looked up from germline, CDR1 is MDHEN and CDR2 is SYDVKM.

The chain joins TRBV6-2 or TRBV6-3 to TRBJ2-7, with 8 bases aligning to TRBD2. The CDR3 runs to 15 residues. Germline values: CDR1 MNHEY, CDR2 SVGEGT. Trimming removed 4 bases from V and 2 bases from J; junction bases left unmatched: 7. CDR3 coding DNA: TGTGCCAGCAGTTCCGCGGGGGGAGGAACCTACGAGCAGTACTTC. Its translation: CASSSAGGGTYEQYF.

J is TRBJ1-6 and V is TRBV19; maybe TRBD1 (5 bases). The CDR3 length is 15 residues. Germline lookup yields CDR1 LNHDA and CDR2 SQIVND (reference sequence). Trimming removed 7 bases from V and 4 bases from J, with 14 bases in between. This CDR3 reads CASTGTVGYNSPLHF. CDR3 bases: TGTGCCAGTACCGGGACGGTTGGTTATAATTCACCCCTCCACTTT.

The chain has TRBV19 and TRBJ1-1, with a possible D match to TRBD1 (6 bases). CDR1 is LNHDA and CDR2 is SQIVND in the germline V gene (reference sequence). Deletions cut 7 bases from V and 7 bases from J, with 22 bases between. The length of the CDR3 is 15 residues. The DNA of the CDR3 is TGTGCCAGTACTCCTCCGGGGGGCTGGGACATTGAAGCTTTCTTT. Its translation is CASTPPGGWDIEAFF.

The chain recombines TRBV9 with TRBJ1-1; 7 bases match TRBD1. The V gene's germline CDR1 is SGDLS and CDR2 YYNGEE. The CDR3 loop spans 15 amino acids. Trimming took 5 bases from V and 2 from J; bases not matched to a gene: 9. CDR3 nucleotide sequence: TGTGCCAGCAGGTCAGACAGGGAATTTAACACTGAAGCTTTCTTT. It translates to CASRSDREFNTEAFF.

The V gene is TRBV5-1, the J gene TRBJ1-1; TRBD1 agrees at 8 bases. The trim removed 6 bases at V and 2 bases at J, leaving 6 bases unmatched. CDR1 SGHRS and CDR2 YFSETQ come from the germline V gene. This CDR3 has 14 residues. The CDR3 DNA is TGCGCCAGCACCCGACAGGGGCAAAACACTGAAGCTTTCTTT. Translating it yields CASTRQGQNTEAFF. Looking up the rest from reference TRBV5-1 and TRBJ1-1 gives the full variable domain: KAGVTQTPRYLIKTRGQQVTLSCSPISGHRSVSWYQQTPGQGLQFLFEYFSETQRNKGNFPGRFSGRQFSNSRSEMNVSTLELGDSALYLCASTRQGQNTEAFFGQGTRLTVV.

The chain joins TRBV27 to TRBJ1-2; the D gene is possibly TRBD1 (5 bases). Germline V gene sequence: CDR1 MNHEY, CDR2 SMNVEV (reference sequence). The length of the CDR3 is 11 residues. V lost 5 bases and J 9 bases, leaving 10 bases between the germline ends. The CDR3 DNA reads as TGTGCCAGCAGTGACAGAAGGAGCTACACCTTC. Residues: CASSDRRSYTF.

This clone was picked up a small number of times. This rearrangement joins TRBV9 to TRBJ2-1; D possibly corresponds to TRBD2 (7 bases). Germline-derived CDR1 and CDR2 are SGDLS and YYNGEE. Trimming took off 0 bases at V and 6 bases at J, with 16 bases between the two ends. The CDR3 spans 16 residues. The CDR3 loop reads CASSVGGGGAPNEQFF. The DNA of the CDR3 is TGTGCCAGCAGCGTAGGAGGCGGGGGCGCCCCCAATGAGCAGTTCTTC.

V and J are TRBV19 and TRBJ1-5; 8 bases fit TRBD1. V was pared by 7 bases and J by 0 bases, with 8 bases of the junction left unmatched. The V gene's germline CDR1 is LNHDA and CDR2 SQIVND (reference sequence). This CDR3 has 16 amino acids. For the CDR3, the DNA is TGTGCCAGTACCAGGACAGGGCAATATAGCAATCAGCCCCAGCATTTT. Its protein product is CASTRTGQYSNQPQHF.

The CDR3 coding sequence is TGTGCCAGCTTCGACAGGGCTAGGTACGAGCAGTACTTC. Amino acids: CASFDRARYEQYF. The J gene is TRBJ2-7, the V gene TRBV28; 7 positions agree with TRBD1. The CDR3 consists of 13 residues. Germline V gives CDR1 MDHEN, CDR2 SYDVKM. The V segment lost 8 bases and the J segment 4 bases; nucleotides outside the gene matches: 8.

This clone was seen a single time. The rearrangement uses TRBV5-5 and TRBJ2-7, with D possibly being TRBD2 (6 bases). Trimming pared 3 bases from V and 3 bases from J, leaving 19 bases between. The germline CDR1 and CDR2 sequences are SGHKS and YYEKEE (reference sequence). The CDR3 loop spans 16 amino acids. The CDR3 spells CASSSGGAESHYEQYF. The CDR3 nucleotides read TGTGCCAGCAGCTCTGGAGGGGCCGAGTCCCACTACGAGCAGTACTTC.

V is TRBV24-1 and J is TRBJ1-6; the D is unclear. The CDR3 contains 15 residues. CDR1 is KGHDR and CDR2 is SFDVKD in the germline V gene. Trimming stripped 4 bases from V and 2 bases from J, with 8 bases between. This CDR3 reads CATSERDAYNSPLHF. The CDR3 nucleotides read TGTGCCACCAGTGAAAGGGATGCCTATAATTCACCCCTCCACTTT.

The chain recombines TRBV5-1 with TRBJ2-7; perhaps TRBD1 as D (5 bases). Germline loops: CDR1 SGHRS, CDR2 YFSETQ. Trimming left V 4 bases short and J 0 bases short, with 14 bases between. The CDR3 runs to 15 residues. For the CDR3, the DNA is TGCGCCAGCAGCGACACAGGAACCGTCTCCTACGAGCAGTACTTC. Translating it yields CASSDTGTVSYEQYF.